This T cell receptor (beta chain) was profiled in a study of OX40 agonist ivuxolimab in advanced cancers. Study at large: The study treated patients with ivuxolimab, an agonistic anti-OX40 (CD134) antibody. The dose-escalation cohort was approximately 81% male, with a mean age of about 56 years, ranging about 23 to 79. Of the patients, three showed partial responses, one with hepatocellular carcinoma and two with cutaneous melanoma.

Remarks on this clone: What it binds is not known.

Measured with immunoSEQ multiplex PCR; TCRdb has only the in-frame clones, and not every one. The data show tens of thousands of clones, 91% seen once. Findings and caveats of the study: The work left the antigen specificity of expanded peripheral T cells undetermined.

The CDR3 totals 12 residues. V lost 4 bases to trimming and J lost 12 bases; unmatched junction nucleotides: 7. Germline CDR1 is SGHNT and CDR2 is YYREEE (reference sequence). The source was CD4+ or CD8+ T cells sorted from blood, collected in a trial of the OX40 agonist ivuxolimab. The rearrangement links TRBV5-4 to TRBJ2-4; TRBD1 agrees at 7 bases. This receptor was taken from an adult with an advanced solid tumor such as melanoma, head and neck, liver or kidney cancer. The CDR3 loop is CASSQGQPHQYF. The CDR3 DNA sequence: TGTGCCAGCAGCCAGGGACAGCCTCATCAGTACTTC.